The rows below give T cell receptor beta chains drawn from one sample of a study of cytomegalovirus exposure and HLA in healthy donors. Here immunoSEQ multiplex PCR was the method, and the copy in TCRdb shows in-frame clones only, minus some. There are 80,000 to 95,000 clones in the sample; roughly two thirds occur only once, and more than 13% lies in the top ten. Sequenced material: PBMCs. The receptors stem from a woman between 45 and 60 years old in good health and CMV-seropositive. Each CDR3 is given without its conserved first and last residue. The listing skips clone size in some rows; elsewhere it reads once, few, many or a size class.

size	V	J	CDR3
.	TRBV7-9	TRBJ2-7	ASSHGGASSTYEQY
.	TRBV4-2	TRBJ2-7	ASSQDLDTVASGSSYEQY
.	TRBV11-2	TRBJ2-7	ASSSGGRYEQY
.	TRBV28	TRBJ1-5	ASSSYSSGGNNQPQH
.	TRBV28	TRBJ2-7	ASSPLWGSGNLYYTYEQY
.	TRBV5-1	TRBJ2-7	ASSLGQYEQY
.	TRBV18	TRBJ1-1	ASSEINKEAF
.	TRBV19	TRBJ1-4	ASSIIGGAGSEKLF
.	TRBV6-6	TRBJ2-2	ASSYPQGAGTGELF
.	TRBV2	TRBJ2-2	ASSEPRGFSTGELF
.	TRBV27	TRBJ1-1	ASSPLGRGTEAF
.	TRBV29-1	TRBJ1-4	SVGAGGINEKLF
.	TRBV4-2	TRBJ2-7	ASSLVRRSSYEQY
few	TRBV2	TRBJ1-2	ASSRQGKYGYT
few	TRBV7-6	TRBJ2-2	ASSLGPGGRELF
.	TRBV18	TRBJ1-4	ASSPGVNEKLF
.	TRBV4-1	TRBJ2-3	ASSQVSFTDTQY
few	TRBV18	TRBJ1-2	ASSPKSGTGGYGYT
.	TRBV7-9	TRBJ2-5	ASSEGAGVETQY
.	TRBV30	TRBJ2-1	AWSVPSQGAEQF
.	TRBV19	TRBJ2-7	ASSIGLRSHEQY
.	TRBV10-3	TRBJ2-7	AISRGNVNEQY
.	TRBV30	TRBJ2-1	AWSPLTPSSYNEQF
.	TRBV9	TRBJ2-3	ASSPPPTEDTQY
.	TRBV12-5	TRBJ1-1	ASGFPTPVEAF